One and the same sample provided the 13 T cell receptor beta chains below, sequenced in a study of blood T cell repertoires in COVID-19. Generated by immunoSEQ multiplex PCR, the TCRdb table keeps only in-frame clones and is missing some. The sample carries about 380,000 clones, about 89% recorded once. Sequencing was carried out using peripheral blood. The source is a middle-aged man with acute or convalescent COVID-19.

This chain uses TRBV5-8 with TRBJ2-7; D gene unclear. The germline gives CDR1 SGHTS, CDR2 YDEGEE. The CDR3 has 12 residues. Between the trimmed V and J ends, which lost 2 bases and 2 bases, there was a span of 5 bases. CDR3 nucleotides: TGTGCCAGCAGCTTCGACACCTACGAGCAGTACTTC. This sequence encodes CASSFDTYEQYF.

The chain joins TRBV30 to TRBJ1-2; D possibly corresponds to TRBD1 (6 bases). The V and J ends lost 0 bases and 8 bases respectively, with 13 bases between them. The CDR3 has 13 residues. Germline CDR1 is GTSNPN and CDR2 is SVGIG (reference sequence). CDR3 region: CAWSVGGRGGYTF. The CDR3 coding sequence is TGTGCCTGGAGTGTTGGGGGCCGAGGGGGCTACACCTTC.

The chain employs TRBV5-1 and TRBJ1-3; TRBD1 is a possible D gene (5 bases). V lost 3 bases, J lost 0 bases, and 10 bases lay in between. The length of the CDR3 is 15 residues. Germline loops: CDR1 SGHRS, CDR2 YFSETQ. CDR3 sequence reads: CASSSTGDSGNTIYF. CDR3 DNA: TGCGCCAGCAGCTCAACAGGAGACTCTGGAAACACCATATATTTT.

This sequence joins TRBV5-1 and TRBJ1-1, with 9 bases matching TRBD1. From germline, CDR1 is SGHRS and CDR2 YFSETQ. The junction had 14 bases not matched to a gene; V was cut back by 4 bases and J by 4 bases. The CDR3 is made up of 17 amino acids. CDR3 DNA: TGCGCCAGCAGCGGACGGGACAGGGACATCCTTGGCACTGAAGCTTTCTTT. Amino acid sequence: CASSGRDRDILGTEAFF.

As concerns this clone: Distinct nucleotide sequences in the sample also encode this CDR3. This chain connects TRBV6-5 to TRBJ1-3; unclear D gene. Looked up from germline, CDR1 is MNHEY and CDR2 is SVGAGI. The CDR3 is made up of 14 amino acids. Trimming took off 2 bases at V and 0 bases at J, with 5 bases between the two ends. The CDR3 loop reads CASSYGDSGNTIYF. CDR3 nucleotide sequence: TGTGCCAGCAGTTACGGAGACTCTGGAAACACCATATATTTT.

The chain has TRBV27 and TRBJ2-3; tentative D call: TRBD1 (6 bases). CDR3 length: 13 residues. In germline, CDR1 is MNHEY, CDR2 SMNVEV (reference sequence). Trimming shortened V by 6 bases and J by 9 bases, and 16 bases separated the two germline ends. Here the CDR3 DNA reads TGTGCCAGCAGCCCTGGGGGCGGTATGACGCAGTATTTT. This translates into CASSPGGGMTQYF.

The chain joins TRBV7-3 to TRBJ1-1; TRBD1 is a possible D gene (6 bases). V was clipped by 5 bases and J by 5 bases, with 12 bases between them. Germline-derived CDR1 and CDR2 are SGHTA and FQGTGA. This CDR3 has 13 residues. CDR3 DNA: TGTGCCAGCAGCCACACAGGGAAGACTGAAGCTTTCTTT. Translation gives CASSHTGKTEAFF.

This chain links TRBV6-5 with TRBJ1-2, with D possibly matching TRBD1 (6 bases). The CDR3 is made up of 15 amino acids. V was clipped by 5 bases and J by 2 bases, with 15 bases between them. In germline, CDR1 is MNHEY, CDR2 SVGAGI. CDR3 protein: CASSKTGRANYGYTF. The CDR3 bases are TGTGCCAGCAGTAAGACAGGCCGGGCAAACTATGGCTACACCTTC.

This clone appeared a single time. This chain uses TRBV5-4 with TRBJ1-1, with 7 positions matching TRBD1. CDR1 SGHNT and CDR2 YYREEE come from the germline V gene (reference sequence). The J segment lost 4 bases and the V segment lost 5 bases, leaving 8 bases of the junction unmatched. The length of the CDR3 is 14 residues. The DNA of the CDR3 is TGTGCCAGCAGACGCGAGGGGGCGGGCACTGAAGCTTTCTTT. This translates into CASRREGAGTEAFF.

V is TRBV5-1 and J is TRBJ1-1; unclear D gene. CDR3 length: 15 residues. Between the trimmed V and J ends, which lost 3 bases and 4 bases, there was a span of 16 bases. CDR1 is SGHRS, CDR2 YFSETQ, per germline. CDR3 amino acids: CASSSGGEAGTEAFF. The CDR3 DNA is TGCGCCAGCAGCTCCGGAGGAGAGGCTGGCACTGAAGCTTTCTTT.

The J gene is TRBJ1-3, the V gene TRBV11-2; 9 nucleotides line up with TRBD1. The CDR3 is made up of 13 amino acids. The germline CDR1 and CDR2 sequences are SGHAT and FQNNGV. Trimming at V came to 5 bases and at J to 8 bases, leaving 4 bases not matched to a gene. The CDR3: CASSRQGVDTIYF. DNA of the CDR3: TGTGCCAGCAGCCGACAGGGGGTTGACACCATATATTTT.

Concerning this clone itself: Different DNA sequences within this sample yield the same CDR3. The CDR3 DNA reads as TGTGCCACCAGCAGAGATCGGGGGTTCGGAAACACCATATATTTT. Translated, it gives CATSRDRGFGNTIYF. The chain carries TRBV15 and TRBJ1-3, with D maybe TRBD1 (5 bases). Trimming removed 0 bases at V and 4 bases at J, with 10 bases between. The germline V gene encodes CDR1 LNHNV and CDR2 YYDKDF (reference sequence). The CDR3 is 15 amino acids.

This chain connects TRBV7-3 to TRBJ1-1, with D unclear. The CDR3 totals 13 residues. Per germline, CDR1 SGHTA and CDR2 FQGTGA. Trimming stripped 4 bases from V and 1 base from J, with 7 bases between. CDR3 coding DNA: TGTGCCAGCAGCTGGAGTCCGAACACTGAAGCTTTCTTT. Its translation: CASSWSPNTEAFF.